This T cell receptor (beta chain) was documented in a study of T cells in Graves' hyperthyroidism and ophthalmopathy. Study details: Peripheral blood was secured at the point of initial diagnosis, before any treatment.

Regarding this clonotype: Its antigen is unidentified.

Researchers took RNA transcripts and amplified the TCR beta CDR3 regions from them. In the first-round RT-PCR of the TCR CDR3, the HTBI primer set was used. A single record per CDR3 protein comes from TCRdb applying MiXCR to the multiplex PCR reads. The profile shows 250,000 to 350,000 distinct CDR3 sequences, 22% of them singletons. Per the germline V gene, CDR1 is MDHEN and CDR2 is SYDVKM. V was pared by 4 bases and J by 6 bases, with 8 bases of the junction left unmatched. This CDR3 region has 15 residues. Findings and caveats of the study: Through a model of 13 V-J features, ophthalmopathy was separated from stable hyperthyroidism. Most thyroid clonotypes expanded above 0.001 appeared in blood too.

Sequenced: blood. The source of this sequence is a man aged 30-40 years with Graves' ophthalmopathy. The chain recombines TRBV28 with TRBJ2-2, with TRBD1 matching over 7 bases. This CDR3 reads CASSSLNRGPGELFF. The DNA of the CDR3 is TGTGCCAGCAGTTCATTAAACAGGGGACCCGGGGAGCTGTTTTTT.